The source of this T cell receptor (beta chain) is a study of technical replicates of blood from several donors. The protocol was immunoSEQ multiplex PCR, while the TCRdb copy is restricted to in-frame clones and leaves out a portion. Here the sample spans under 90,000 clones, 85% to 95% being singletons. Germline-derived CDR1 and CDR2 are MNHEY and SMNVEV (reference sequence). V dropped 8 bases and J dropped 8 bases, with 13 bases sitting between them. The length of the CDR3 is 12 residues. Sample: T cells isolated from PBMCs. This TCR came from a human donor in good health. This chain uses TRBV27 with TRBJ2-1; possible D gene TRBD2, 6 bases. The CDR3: CASWTGRHEQFF. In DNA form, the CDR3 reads TGTGCCAGCTGGACGGGGAGGCATGAGCAGTTCTTC.